The 17 T cell receptor beta chains below were found in one sample sequenced in a study of regulatory T cells in long-lasting Graves disease. Through Arm-PCR of CDR3 regions and iRepertoire HTBI primers, TCR beta libraries were built. TCRdb independently ran MiXCR on the multiplex PCR reads; one entry per CDR3 protein. The repertoire holds about 530,000 distinct CDR3 sequences, with roughly 15% as singletons. Specified time point: newly diagnosed GD, antithyroid drugs for less than 3 months. After RNA was extracted from PBMCs, the TCR library was made from it. This sample also appeared in a second study, on T cells in Graves' hyperthyroidism and ophthalmopathy.

Sample: peripheral blood mononuclear cells (PBMCs), taken at new diagnosis, from a patient treated with antithyroid drugs. These receptors were obtained from a woman aged 35 to 60 with Graves disease.

J is TRBJ2-7 and V is TRBV5-5, with D unclear. Germline V lookup: CDR1 SGHKS, CDR2 YYEKEE (reference sequence). Trimming cost V 0 bases and J 3 bases, with 19 bases left between them. This CDR3 is built from 17 residues. The CDR3 region has the DNA TGTGCCAGCAGCTTGGCCTCTAATTGGGGTGCTGACTACGAGCAGTACTTC. Translating gives CASSLASNWGADYEQYF.

This clonotype was observed a handful of times. The chain links TRBV20-1 to TRBJ1-6; a possible D gene is TRBD1 (5 bases). Trimming took 6 bases from V and 8 from J, leaving 14 bases between them. This CDR3 spans 13 amino acids. CDR1 DFQATT and CDR2 SNEGSKA come from the germline V gene (reference sequence). Here the CDR3 reads CSASQGSDSPLHF. In DNA, the CDR3 is TGCAGTGCCAGCCAGGGATCTGATTCACCCCTCCACTTT.

This clonotype appeared many times. The gene calls are TRBV12-3 or TRBV12-4 and TRBJ2-1; TRBD2 agrees at 10 bases. J was trimmed by 6 bases and V by 6 bases; bases with no gene match: 5. The CDR3 extends over 14 amino acids. CDR3: CASRPSGGGNEQFF. CDR3 DNA: TGTGCCAGCAGGCCTAGCGGGGGAGGCAATGAGCAGTTCTTC.

This clonotype was picked up one time. This may be a read error, as it is one base from a much larger clone. This sequence joins TRBV30 and TRBJ1-2; D ambiguous. CDR1 and CDR2 from the germline V gene are GTSNPN and SVGIG (reference sequence). The CDR3 consists of 12 residues. CDR3: CVWTIYGMSYTF. CDR3 DNA sequence: TGTGTCTGGACTATATACGGGATGAGCTACACCTTC.

This chain uses TRBV7-8 with TRBJ2-2; D call uncertain. CDR1 and CDR2 from the germline V gene are SGHVS and FQNEAQ. The CDR3 spans 16 residues. V lost 2 bases and J 1 base, leaving 11 bases between the germline ends. The CDR3 DNA sequence: TGTGCCAGCAGCTTAAGGGCGATATTGAACACCGGGGAGCTGTTTTTT. This encodes CASSLRAILNTGELFF.

As concerns this clonotype: A far larger clone is one nucleotide away, so this likely arose from a read error. Because it lacks the conserved phenylalanine or tryptophan at the end, this CDR3 is likely a read error. The chain joins TRBV11-1 to TRBJ1-1; possibly TRBD1 for D (6 bases). Germline CDR1 reads SGHAT; CDR2 reads FQDESV (reference sequence). V lost 5 bases and J 5 bases, leaving 9 bases between the germline ends. The CDR3 is 12 amino acids. The CDR3 spells CASSRGGTEAFL. The CDR3 DNA sequence: TGTGCCAGCAGCCGAGGGGGAACTGAAGCTTTCCTT.

For this clonotype: A read error may be the cause here, since a much bigger clone is one base away. V usage is TRBV4-3 and J usage is TRBJ1-5; D ambiguous. Germline loops: CDR1 LGHNA, CDR2 YSLEER. CDR3 size: 13 residues. CDR3 in DNA: TGCGCCAGCGGCCAGAGACACGGTCAGCCCCAGCATTTT. Residues: CASGQRHGQPQHF.

This clonotype was counted ten times or more. The chain links TRBV2 to TRBJ1-4; D unclear. The V gene's germline CDR1 is SNHLY and CDR2 FYNNEI. V was pared by 4 bases and J by 8 bases, with 8 bases between. CDR3 length equals 12 residues. The CDR3 region has the DNA TGTGCCAGCAGTGGAAAAGGGGAAAAACTGTTTTTT. Translation: CASSGKGEKLFF.

The rearrangement joins TRBV19 to TRBJ2-3; TRBD2 matches at 15 bases. The germline gives CDR1 LNHDA, CDR2 SQIVND (reference sequence). The CDR3 covers 17 residues. Trimming at V came to 4 bases and at J to 5 bases, leaving 7 bases not matched to a gene. Here the CDR3 reads CASSKRTSGGARDTQYF. The CDR3 DNA follows: TGTGCCAGTAGTAAACGGACTAGCGGGGGGGCCCGAGATACGCAGTATTTT.

As concerns this clonotype: A much larger clone differs by one base, so this may be a read error. The V gene is TRBV28, the J gene TRBJ1-1; possible D gene TRBD1, 6 bases. This CDR3 is built from 13 residues. Between the trimmed V and J ends, which lost 3 bases and 10 bases, there was a span of 15 bases. CDR1 and CDR2 (germline): MDHEN, SYDVKM. This CDR3 reads CASSFSGLRGAFF. The CDR3 coding sequence is TGTGCCAGCAGTTTTTCAGGGCTCAGGGGAGCTTTCTTT.

This clonotype was detected a few times. This may arise from a read error, as a much more abundant clone is one base away. The chain joins TRBV6-5 to TRBJ1-5; D unclear. Trimming took 0 bases from V and 3 from J, leaving 3 bases between them. Germline V gene lookup returns CDR1 MNHEY and CDR2 SVGAGI. This CDR3 is 13 amino acids long. CDR3 region: CASSYSINQPQHF. In DNA form, the CDR3 reads TGTGCCAGCAGTTACTCGATCAATCAGCCCCAGCATTTT.

This clonotype was seen at least ten times. The rearrangement uses TRBV5-1 and TRBJ1-1, with D unresolved. CDR1 SGHRS and CDR2 YFSETQ come from the germline V gene. This CDR3 is built from 14 residues. Trimming left V 4 bases short and J 8 bases short, with 18 bases between. The CDR3 reads CASSRADGVKEAFF. The CDR3 region has the DNA TGCGCCAGCAGCCGGGCGGATGGGGTCAAGGAAGCTTTCTTT.

There are many counts of this clonotype. The J gene is TRBJ2-7, the V gene TRBV11-2; D uncertain. Germline CDR1 is SGHAT and CDR2 is FQNNGV. CDR3 length equals 16 residues. V was clipped by 3 bases and J by 1 base, with 16 bases between them. CDR3 protein: CASSLTDGPVSYEQYF. CDR3 DNA: TGTGCCAGCAGCTTGACCGACGGGCCTGTATCCTACGAGCAGTACTTC.

This clonotype showed up just a few times. This chain links TRBV9 with TRBJ2-2, with TRBD1 identical over 8 bases. V dropped 2 bases and J dropped 8; count of bases not matched to a gene: 14. The CDR3 is made up of 17 amino acids. Looked up from germline, CDR1 is SGDLS and CDR2 is YYNGEE. The CDR3 protein is CASSVLQGQGAPGELFF. The CDR3 nucleotides are TGTGCCAGCAGCGTCCTCCAGGGGCAGGGGGCGCCTGGGGAGCTGTTTTTT.

The V gene is TRBV19, the J gene TRBJ1-1, with a possible D match to TRBD1 (5 bases). Trimming shortened V by 2 bases and J by 1 base, and 11 bases separated the two germline ends. Germline assignment: CDR1 LNHDA and CDR2 SQIVND (reference sequence). There are 15 residues in the CDR3. The CDR3 coding sequence is TGTGCCAGTAGTATACTAGGACACTCGAACACTGAAGCTTTCTTT. Amino acid sequence: CASSILGHSNTEAFF.

Remarks on this clonotype: A much bigger clone sits one base away, suggesting this may be a read error. V is TRBV3-1 and J is TRBJ2-7; TRBD2 matches at 12 bases. V shed 0 bases and J 9 bases; nucleotides not matched to a gene: 6. The germline V gene encodes CDR1 LGHDT and CDR2 YNNKEL (reference sequence). The CDR3 contains 15 residues. The CDR3 loop is CASSQELAGGHGQYF. The CDR3, as DNA: TGTGCCAGCAGCCAAGAACTAGCGGGGGGCCACGGGCAGTACTTC.

This clonotype showed up just a few times. V is TRBV5-1 and J is TRBJ2-4; 8 nucleotides line up with TRBD1. Looked up from germline, CDR1 is SGHRS and CDR2 is YFSETQ. V shed 4 bases, J shed 4 bases, and the junction held 13 bases outside the gene matches. CDR3 size: 17 residues. CDR3 DNA sequence: TGCGCCAGCAGCCGGGGCCGGATGGACAGGGAAAAAAACATTCAGTACTTC. Protein sequence: CASSRGRMDREKNIQYF.